This entry features one TCR beta chain sequence. Deletions cut 5 bases from V and 5 bases from J, with 10 bases between. The length of the CDR3 is 14 residues. CDR1 is LNHDA and CDR2 is SQIVND in the germline V gene (reference sequence). Original methodology: Amplification of reference gene primers provided the estimated nucleated cell counts. Assay used: immunoSEQ multiplex PCR; TCRdb lists only in-frame clones, some missing. V, J and clone size are those of that table, while D and trimming were read from the DNA. In the table there are 250,000 to 350,000 clones, approximately 88% of which are singletons. This specimen belongs to a study of blood T cell repertoires in COVID-19. Study overall: Acute-phase and convalescent COVID-19 samples originated in the United States, Italy and Spain. The analysed material was cDNA or gDNA that came from T cells, B-cell-depleted T cells, or PBMCs.

The sequence was collected from a human donor with COVID-19, enrolled during active disease. The donor label of this sample is uncertain. What was sequenced was peripheral blood. The chain recombines TRBV19 with TRBJ1-6, with D tentatively TRBD1 (5 bases). The CDR3 coding sequence is TGTGCCAGTAGTCGCACAGGAGATAATTCACCCCTCCACTTT. Translated, it gives CASSRTGDNSPLHF.